The clone carrying this T cell receptor beta chain was found a few times. Random hexamers were used to reverse transcribe an amount of about 0.45 to 1 ug RNA. The authors amplified TCR beta CDR3 across 54 Vbeta and 13 Jbeta using immunoSEQ multiplex PCR. TCRdb reprocessed the immunoSEQ multiplex PCR reads via MiXCR and lists one record per CDR3 protein. The profile shows about 70,000 distinct CDR3 sequences, over 95% of them singletons. This CDR3 spans 12 amino acids. V shed 0 bases and J shed 3 bases, with 3 bases lying between them. CDR1 and CDR2 (germline): SGHRS, YFSETQ. These data belong to a study of CD8 T cells in Susac syndrome. TCR beta was sequenced from blood CD8+ and CD4+ T cells. The multiple sclerosis controls were treatment-naive patients with relapsing-remitting disease that was stable or active. Negative isolation was used for CD8+ and CD4+ T cells, and FACS enrichment was applied to TEMRA cells.

Sequences were obtained from CD4+ T cells from PBMCs. The genes are TRBV5-1 and TRBJ2-5; unclear D gene. This clonotype originated in a human donor with multiple sclerosis. The CDR3 sequence is CASSLVKETQYF. The CDR3 DNA sequence: TGCGCCAGCAGCTTGGTTAAAGAGACCCAGTACTTC.